One sample yielded the 24 T cell receptor beta chains listed below, sequenced in a study of Graves' ophthalmopathy and Graves' hyperthyroidism. RNA transcripts were the source from which TCR beta CDR3 regions were amplified. First-round RT-PCR used HTBI primers; second-round multiplex PCR followed. A single record per CDR3 protein comes from TCRdb applying MiXCR to the multiplex PCR reads. The sample carries around 400,000 distinct CDR3 sequences, 15% to 20% recorded once. The specimen sequenced was peripheral blood. These receptors came from a woman under 30 with Graves' ophthalmopathy.

This clonotype was seen at least ten times. CDR3 nucleotides: TGTGCCAGCGGGGCGACAGGGGAGGTTCAGCCCCAGCATTTT. Residues: CASGATGEVQPQHF. V and J are TRBV28 and TRBJ1-5, with 8 nucleotides matching TRBD1. Unmatched junction bases numbered 9, after V lost 8 bases and J lost 6 bases. The CDR3 totals 14 residues. CDR1 and CDR2 (germline): MDHEN, SYDVKM.

V usage is TRBV15 and J usage is TRBJ2-5, with 9 bases aligning to TRBD1. Trimming cost V 1 base and J 0 bases; bases outside gene matches: 3. Germline V gene data show CDR1 as LNHNV and CDR2 as YYDKDF (reference sequence). This CDR3 region has 16 residues. Written as DNA, the CDR3 is TGTGCCACCAGCAGAGGGGGGACAGGGCACCAAGAGACCCAGTACTTC. It specifies CATSRGGTGHQETQYF.

This clonotype was observed a handful of times. Given a much more abundant clone one base away, this may be a read error. The chain recombines TRBV5-1 with TRBJ1-1; 7 nucleotides line up with TRBD1. The CDR3 covers 13 residues. CDR1 is SGHRS and CDR2 is YFSETQ in the germline V gene. Here the CDR3 DNA reads TGCGCCAGCAACTTGAGACAGGGAAGGGACGCTTTCTTT. As protein: CASNLRQGRDAFF.

This clonotype was found many times. A read error may explain this, as a much larger clone is one base away. The chain couples TRBV12-3 or TRBV12-4 to TRBJ2-7; 10 bases line up with TRBD1. This CDR3 region has 11 residues. V trimming: 8 bases; J trimming: 6 bases; junction bases outside the gene matches: 1. CDR3 coding DNA: TGTGCCAGCGGGACAGGGGTCGAGCAGTACTTC. Translating gives CASGTGVEQYF.

This clonotype was counted many times. The chain uses TRBV6-5 and TRBJ2-2; TRBD1 matches 9 bases. Germline V gene data show CDR1 as MNHEY and CDR2 as SVGAGI. V lost 8 bases and J lost 0; bases outside the gene matches: 4. The CDR3 spans 15 residues. CDR3 bases: TGTGCCAGCCGCCGGGACAGGGCGAACACCGGGGAGCTGTTTTTT. It yields the protein CASRRDRANTGELFF.

The V gene is TRBV6-1, the J gene TRBJ1-2; 7 bases fit TRBD1. CDR3 length: 13 amino acids. Germline V lookup: CDR1 MNHNS, CDR2 SASEGT. Trimming cost V 7 bases and J 8 bases; bases outside gene matches: 10. CDR3 region: CASNRQGHGGYTF. In DNA, the CDR3 is TGTGCCAGCAATCGACAGGGACACGGAGGCTACACCTTC.

The gene calls are TRBV12-3 or TRBV12-4 and TRBJ1-2; D possibly corresponds to TRBD1 (5 bases). V gave up 7 bases and J gave up 2 bases, with 17 bases separating them. The CDR3 length is 15 residues. Here the CDR3 reads CASKKRGFLNYGYTF. CDR3 in DNA: TGTGCCAGCAAAAAGCGGGGCTTCCTCAACTATGGCTACACCTTC.

This clonotype showed up many times. The chain recombines TRBV11-2 with TRBJ2-7; D remains unclear. CDR1 and CDR2 from the germline V gene are SGHAT and FQNNGV. Trimming cost V 7 bases and J 0 bases, with 13 bases left between them. The CDR3 runs to 14 residues. CDR3 DNA sequence: TGTGCCAGCACGCTGGTGGCTAACTCCTACGAGCAGTACTTC. Amino acids: CASTLVANSYEQYF.

This clonotype was seen at least ten times. The chain combines TRBV6-1 with TRBJ1-1, with a possible D match to TRBD1 (6 bases). This CDR3 is 14 amino acids long. V lost 8 bases, J lost 0 bases, and 13 bases lay in between. From germline, CDR1 is MNHNS and CDR2 SASEGT. This CDR3 reads CASRRGGMNTEAFF. DNA of the CDR3: TGTGCCAGCCGCAGGGGTGGGATGAACACTGAAGCTTTCTTT.

At least ten counts were recorded for this clonotype. This chain links TRBV18 with TRBJ1-1, with unresolved D. V lost 3 bases, J lost 4 bases, and 9 bases lay in between. The CDR3 is 13 residues long. The V gene's germline CDR1 is KGHSH and CDR2 LQKENI. CDR3 DNA: TGTGCCAGCTCACCGGTCCCAGGCACTGAAGCTTTCTTT. The encoded protein is CASSPVPGTEAFF.

Ten or more counts support this clonotype. The chain couples TRBV30 to TRBJ2-7, with 8 nucleotides matching TRBD2. Germline CDR1 GTSNPN, CDR2 SVGIG (reference sequence). The CDR3 runs to 17 residues. The junction had 16 bases not matched to a gene; V was cut back by 3 bases and J by 3 bases. CDR3 sequence reads: CAWSVRSSGVLHYEQYF. The DNA of the CDR3 is TGTGCCTGGAGCGTCCGGAGTAGCGGGGTCCTTCACTACGAGCAGTACTTC. Variable domain in full (rest from reference TRBV30 and TRBJ2-7): SQTIHQWPATLVQPVGSPLSLECTVEGTSNPNLYWYRQAAGRGLQLLFYSVGIGQISSEVPQNLSASRPQDRQFILSSKKLLLSDSGFYLCAWSVRSSGVLHYEQYFGPGTRLTVT.

V and J are TRBV12-3 or TRBV12-4 and TRBJ1-3; 9 bases are shared with TRBD1. The CDR3 consists of 15 residues. With 6 bases clipped from V and 4 bases from J, the junction kept 7 bases outside the gene matches. CDR3 nucleotide sequence: TGTGCCAGCAGCCCACAGGGGGCCAGCGGAAACACCATATATTTT. Its translation is CASSPQGASGNTIYF.

This rearrangement joins TRBV11-3 to TRBJ1-2; D is undetermined. The length of the CDR3 is 14 residues. V lost 1 base and J 1 base, leaving 7 bases between the germline ends. The germline CDR1 and CDR2 sequences are SGHNT and YENEEA. The chain's CDR3 is CASSLGGNNYGYTF. The CDR3 DNA is TGTGCCAGCAGCTTAGGAGGGAATAACTATGGCTACACCTTC.

There are many counts of this clonotype. The J gene is TRBJ1-2, the V gene TRBV19; D is unclear. Germline loops: CDR1 LNHDA, CDR2 SQIVND (reference sequence). CDR3 length: 15 residues. Deletions cut 5 bases from V and 0 bases from J, with 13 bases between. The CDR3 region is CASSSGPSPNYGYTF. The DNA for the CDR3 is TGTGCCAGTAGTTCAGGACCGAGCCCTAACTATGGCTACACCTTC.

A remark on this clonotype: This may be a read error: a much more frequent sequence differs by one nucleotide. No conserved phenylalanine or tryptophan ends this CDR3, so it is likely a read error. This chain uses TRBV29-1 with TRBJ2-7; 10 bases are shared with TRBD2. After removal of 1 base from V and 0 bases from J, the junction contained 6 bases not matched to a gene. The germline CDR1 and CDR2 sequences are SQVTM and ANQGSEA. The CDR3 is 16 amino acids. CDR3 nucleotides: TGCAGCGTTGAAGGGGTCGCTAGCGGGAGCTCCTACGAGCAGTACCTC. This encodes CSVEGVASGSSYEQYL.

This clonotype has ten or more counts. The chain couples TRBV28 to TRBJ2-4; D not resolved. The CDR3 is 13 residues long. The germline gives CDR1 MDHEN, CDR2 SYDVKM. V lost 6 bases and J lost 7, with 13 bases in between. In DNA form, the CDR3 reads TGTGCCAGCAGCTTCGACGTGGGGAACATTCAGTACTTC. This translates into CASSFDVGNIQYF.

The table lists this clonotype with many counts. The chain joins TRBV4-3 to TRBJ2-5; TRBD2 matches 11 bases. V trimming: 2 bases; J trimming: 5 bases; junction bases outside the gene matches: 10. Germline assignment: CDR1 LGHNA and CDR2 YSLEER. The CDR3 consists of 17 residues. DNA of the CDR3: TGCGCCAGCAGCCAAAGTACTAGCGGGAGTTCGGGGGAGACCCAGTACTTC. Protein sequence: CASSQSTSGSSGETQYF.

This clonotype was detected many times. This chain joins TRBV7-3 and TRBJ1-1; a possible D gene is TRBD1 (5 bases). The CDR3 has 13 amino acids. V lost 8 bases to trimming and J lost 0 bases, with 10 bases between them. Per the germline V gene, CDR1 is SGHTA and CDR2 is FQGTGA. The CDR3 region has the DNA TGTGCCAGCCGACAGTCTTTGAACACTGAAGCTTTCTTT. Its translation: CASRQSLNTEAFF.

This clonotype came up many times. The CDR3 nucleotides are TGTGCCAGCAGGCCAGCCTTCGCTACCCCCAATCAGCCCCAGCATTTT. Translating it yields CASRPAFATPNQPQHF. The V gene is TRBV6-5, the J gene TRBJ1-5; no clear D. The V gene lost 6 bases and the J gene lost 3 bases, with 18 bases spanning the gap. The CDR3 is made up of 16 amino acids. In germline, CDR1 is MNHEY, CDR2 SVGAGI.

In this sample, this clonotype turned up many times. V and J are TRBV28 and TRBJ2-2, with TRBD1 as a possible D gene (5 bases). CDR1 and CDR2 (germline): MDHEN, SYDVKM. V shed 6 bases and J shed 7 bases, with 15 bases lying between them. The length of the CDR3 is 14 residues. CDR3 sequence (DNA): TGTGCCAGCAGCCCTAGGGGCGCCCTCGGGGAGCTGTTTTTT. It specifies CASSPRGALGELFF.

This clonotype was detected ten times or more. The chain uses TRBV27 and TRBJ1-6, with 7 bases identical to TRBD1. The germline gives CDR1 MNHEY, CDR2 SMNVEV (reference sequence). This CDR3 spans 18 amino acids. V lost 0 bases to trimming and J lost 0 bases; unmatched junction nucleotides: 5. CDR3 loop: CASSLSSTGSSYNSPLHF. As DNA, the CDR3 is TGTGCCAGCAGTTTATCCTCGACAGGGAGCTCCTATAATTCACCCCTCCACTTT.

This clonotype was detected many times. The CDR3 bases are TGTGCCACGGGGGACAGGGTAGGTCAGCCCCAGCATTTT. Translating it yields CATGDRVGQPQHF. The V call is TRBV24-1, the J call TRBJ1-5; TRBD1 matches 9 bases. The trim removed 10 bases at V and 6 bases at J, leaving 6 bases unmatched. Germline CDR1 KGHDR, CDR2 SFDVKD. This CDR3 has 13 residues.

This clonotype was recorded many times. The chain joins TRBV2 to TRBJ2-5, with 7 bases aligning to TRBD1. CDR3 size: 14 residues. The germline gives CDR1 SNHLY, CDR2 FYNNEI. The V gene end was trimmed by 4 bases and the J gene end by 4 bases; junction bases not matched to a gene: 6. The CDR3 sequence: CASSGEGGAETQYF. The CDR3 DNA sequence: TGTGCCAGCAGTGGGGAAGGGGGCGCAGAGACCCAGTACTTC. The whole variable domain, filled in from reference TRBV2 and TRBJ2-5, reads EPEVTQTPSHQVTQMGQEVILRCVPISNHLYFYWYRQILGQKVEFLVSFYNNEISEKSEIFDDQFSVERPDGSNFTLKIRSTKLEDSAMYFCASSGEGGAETQYFGPGTRLLVL.

V usage is TRBV15 and J usage is TRBJ2-7; D is perhaps TRBD2 (6 bases). Germline V gene data show CDR1 as LNHNV and CDR2 as YYDKDF (reference sequence). The CDR3 spans 15 residues. Trimming pared 3 bases from V and 5 bases from J, leaving 17 bases between. CDR3 protein: CATSRALEGSNEQYF. Here the CDR3 DNA reads TGTGCCACCAGCAGGGCCCTGGAGGGGAGTAACGAGCAGTACTTC.